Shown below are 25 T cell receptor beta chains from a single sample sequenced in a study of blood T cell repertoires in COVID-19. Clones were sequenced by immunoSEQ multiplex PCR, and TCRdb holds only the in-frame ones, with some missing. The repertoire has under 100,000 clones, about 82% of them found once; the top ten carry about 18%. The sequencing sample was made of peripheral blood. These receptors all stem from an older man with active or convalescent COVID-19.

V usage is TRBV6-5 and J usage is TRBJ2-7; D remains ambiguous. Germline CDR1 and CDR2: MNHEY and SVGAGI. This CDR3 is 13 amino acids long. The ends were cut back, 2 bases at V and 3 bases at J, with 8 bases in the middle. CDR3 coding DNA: TGTGCCAGCAGTTACGCAGCAGGCTACGAGCAGTACGTC. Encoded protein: CASSYAAGYEQYV.

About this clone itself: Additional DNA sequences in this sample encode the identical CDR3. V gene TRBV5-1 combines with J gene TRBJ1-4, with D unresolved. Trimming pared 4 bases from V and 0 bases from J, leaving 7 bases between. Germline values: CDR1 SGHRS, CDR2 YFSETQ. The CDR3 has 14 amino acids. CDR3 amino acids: CASSLLATNEKLFF. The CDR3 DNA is TGCGCCAGCAGCCTACTTGCAACTAATGAAAAACTGTTTTTT.

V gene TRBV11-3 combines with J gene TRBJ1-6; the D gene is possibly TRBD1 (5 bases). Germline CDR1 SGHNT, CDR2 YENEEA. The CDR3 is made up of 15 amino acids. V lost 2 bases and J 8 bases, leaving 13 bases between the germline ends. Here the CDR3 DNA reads TGTGCCAGCAGCTTAATGCAGGGCCTTCATTCACCCCTCCACTTT. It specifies CASSLMQGLHSPLHF.

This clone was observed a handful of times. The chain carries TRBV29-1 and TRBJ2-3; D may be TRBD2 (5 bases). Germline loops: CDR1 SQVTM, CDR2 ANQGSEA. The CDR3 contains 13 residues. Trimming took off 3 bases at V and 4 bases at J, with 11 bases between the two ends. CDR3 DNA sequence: TGCAGCGTTGACTCGGGGTTGGCAGATACGCAGTATTTT. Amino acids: CSVDSGLADTQYF.

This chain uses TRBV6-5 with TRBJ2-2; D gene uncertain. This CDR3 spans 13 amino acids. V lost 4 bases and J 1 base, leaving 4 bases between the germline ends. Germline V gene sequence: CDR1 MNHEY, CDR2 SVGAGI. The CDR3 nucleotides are TGTGCCAGCAGTTCCGGGAACACCGGGGAGCTGTTTTTT. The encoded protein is CASSSGNTGELFF.

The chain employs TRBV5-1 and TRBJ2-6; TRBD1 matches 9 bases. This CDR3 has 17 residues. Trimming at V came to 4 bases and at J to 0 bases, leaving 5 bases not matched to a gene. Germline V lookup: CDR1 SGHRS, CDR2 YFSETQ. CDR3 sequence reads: CASSPQQGASGANVLTF. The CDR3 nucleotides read TGCGCCAGCAGCCCACAACAGGGGGCCTCTGGGGCCAACGTCCTGACTTTC.

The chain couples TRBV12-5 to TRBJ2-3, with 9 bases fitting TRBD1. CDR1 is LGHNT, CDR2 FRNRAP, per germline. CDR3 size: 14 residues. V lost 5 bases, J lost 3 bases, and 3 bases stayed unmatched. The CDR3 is CASGHGQGTDTQYF. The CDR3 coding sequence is TGTGCTAGTGGTCACGGACAGGGGACAGATACGCAGTATTTT.

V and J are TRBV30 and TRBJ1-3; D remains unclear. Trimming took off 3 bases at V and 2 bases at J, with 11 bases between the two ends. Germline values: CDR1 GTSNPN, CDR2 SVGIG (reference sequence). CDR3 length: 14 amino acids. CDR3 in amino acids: CAWRGRGTGNTIYF. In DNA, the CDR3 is TGTGCCTGGAGGGGTCGGGGTACTGGAAACACCATATATTTT.

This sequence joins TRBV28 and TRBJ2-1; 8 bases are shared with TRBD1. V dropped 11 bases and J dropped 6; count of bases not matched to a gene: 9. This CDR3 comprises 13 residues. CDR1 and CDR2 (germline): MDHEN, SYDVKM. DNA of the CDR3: TGTGCCTCCGGACAGGGCCCTACCAATGAGCAGTTCTTC. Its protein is CASGQGPTNEQFF.

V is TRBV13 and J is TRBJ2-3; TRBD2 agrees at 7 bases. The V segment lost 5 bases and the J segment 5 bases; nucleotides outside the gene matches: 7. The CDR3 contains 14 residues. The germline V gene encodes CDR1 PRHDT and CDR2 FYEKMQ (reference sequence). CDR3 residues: CASSEGGVGDTQYF. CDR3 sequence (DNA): TGTGCCAGCAGCGAGGGAGGGGTTGGAGATACGCAGTATTTT. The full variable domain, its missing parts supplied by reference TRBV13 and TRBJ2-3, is AAGVIQSPRHLIKEKRETATLKCYPIPRHDTVYWYQQGPGQDPQFLISFYEKMQSDKGSIPDRFSAQQFSDYHSELNMSSLELGDSALYFCASSEGGVGDTQYFGPGTRLTVL.

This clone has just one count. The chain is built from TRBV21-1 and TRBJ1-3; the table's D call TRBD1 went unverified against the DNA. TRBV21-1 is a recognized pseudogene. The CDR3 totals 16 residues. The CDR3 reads CASSKGFRTSGNTIYF. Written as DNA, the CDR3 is TGTGCCAGCAGCAAAGGATTTCGGACATCTGGAAACACCATATATTTT.

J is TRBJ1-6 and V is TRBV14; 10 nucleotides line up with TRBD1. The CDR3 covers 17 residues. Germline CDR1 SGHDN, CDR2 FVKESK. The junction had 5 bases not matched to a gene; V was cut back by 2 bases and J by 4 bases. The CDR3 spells CASSQHRDRGYNSPLHF. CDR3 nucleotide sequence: TGTGCCAGCAGCCAACATCGGGACAGGGGATATAATTCACCCCTCCACTTT.

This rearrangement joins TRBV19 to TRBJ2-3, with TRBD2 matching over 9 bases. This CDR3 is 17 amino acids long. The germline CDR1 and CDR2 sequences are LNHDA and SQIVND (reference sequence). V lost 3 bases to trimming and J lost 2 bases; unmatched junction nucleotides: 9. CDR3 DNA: TGTGCCAGTAGTATGATGCTAGCGGGGACTTCCACAGATACGCAGTATTTT. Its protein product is CASSMMLAGTSTDTQYF.

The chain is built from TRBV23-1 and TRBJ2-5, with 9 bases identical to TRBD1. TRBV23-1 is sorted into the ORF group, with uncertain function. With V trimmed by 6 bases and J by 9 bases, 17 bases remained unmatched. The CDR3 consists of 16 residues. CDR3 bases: TGCGCCAGCAGCAGGGGGGACAGGGTTATCTTTTTGGCCCAGTACTTC. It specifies CASSRGDRVIFLAQYF.

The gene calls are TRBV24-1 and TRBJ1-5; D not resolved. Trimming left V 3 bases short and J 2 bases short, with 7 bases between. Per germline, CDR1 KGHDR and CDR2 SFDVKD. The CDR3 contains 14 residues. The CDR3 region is CATSDAAGNQPQHF. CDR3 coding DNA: TGTGCCACCAGTGATGCGGCGGGCAATCAGCCCCAGCATTTT.

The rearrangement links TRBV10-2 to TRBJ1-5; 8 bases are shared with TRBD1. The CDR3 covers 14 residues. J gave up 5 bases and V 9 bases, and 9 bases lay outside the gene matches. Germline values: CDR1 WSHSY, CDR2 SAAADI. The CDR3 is CASTDSGGDQPQHF. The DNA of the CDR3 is TGCGCCAGTACCGACTCAGGGGGCGATCAGCCCCAGCATTTT.

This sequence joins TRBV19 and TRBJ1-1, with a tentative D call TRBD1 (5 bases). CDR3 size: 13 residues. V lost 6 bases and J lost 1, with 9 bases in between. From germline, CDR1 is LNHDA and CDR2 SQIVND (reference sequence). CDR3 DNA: TGTGCCAGTAGCTCGCAGGGGAACACTGAAGCTTTCTTT. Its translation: CASSSQGNTEAFF. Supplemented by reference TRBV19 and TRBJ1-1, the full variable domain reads DGGITQSPKYLFRKEGQNVTLSCEQNLNHDAMYWYRQDPGQGLRLIYYSQIVNDFQKGDIAEGYSVSREKKESFPLTVTSAQKNPTAFYLCASSSQGNTEAFFGQGTRLTVV.

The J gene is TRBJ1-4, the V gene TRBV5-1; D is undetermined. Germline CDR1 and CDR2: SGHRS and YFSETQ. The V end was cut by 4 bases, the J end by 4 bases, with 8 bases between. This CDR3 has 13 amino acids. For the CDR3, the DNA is TGCGCCAGCAGCCCGGGAGGTAATGAAAAACTGTTTTTT. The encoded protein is CASSPGGNEKLFF.

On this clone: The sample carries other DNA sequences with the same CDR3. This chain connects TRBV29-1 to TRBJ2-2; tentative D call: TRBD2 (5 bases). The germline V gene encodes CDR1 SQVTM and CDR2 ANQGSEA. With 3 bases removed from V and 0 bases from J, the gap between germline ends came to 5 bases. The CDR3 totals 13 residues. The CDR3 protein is CSVDGANTGELFF. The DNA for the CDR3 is TGCAGCGTTGACGGGGCGAACACCGGGGAGCTGTTTTTT.

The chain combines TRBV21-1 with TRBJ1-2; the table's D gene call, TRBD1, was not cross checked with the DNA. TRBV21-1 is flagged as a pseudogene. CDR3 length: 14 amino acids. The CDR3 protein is CASKGNRGAYGYTF. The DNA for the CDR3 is TGTGCCAGCAAGGGGAACAGGGGGGCCTATGGCTACACCTTC.

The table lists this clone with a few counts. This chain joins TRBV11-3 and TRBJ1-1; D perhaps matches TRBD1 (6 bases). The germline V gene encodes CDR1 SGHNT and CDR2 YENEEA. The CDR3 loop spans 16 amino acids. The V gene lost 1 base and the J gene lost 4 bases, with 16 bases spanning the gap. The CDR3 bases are TGTGCCAGCAGCTTAGCCCGAACAGGGATCCTCACTGAAGCTTTCTTT. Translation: CASSLARTGILTEAFF.

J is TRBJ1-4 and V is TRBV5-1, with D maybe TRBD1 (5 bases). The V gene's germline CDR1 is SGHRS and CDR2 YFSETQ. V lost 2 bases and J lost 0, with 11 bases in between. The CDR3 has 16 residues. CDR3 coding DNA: TGCGCCAGCAGCTTAGGCAGGGTGGCAACTAATGAAAAACTGTTTTTT. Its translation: CASSLGRVATNEKLFF.

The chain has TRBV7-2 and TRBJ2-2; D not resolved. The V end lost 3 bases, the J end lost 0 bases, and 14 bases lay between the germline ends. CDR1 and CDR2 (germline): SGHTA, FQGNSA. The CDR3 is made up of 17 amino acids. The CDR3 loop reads CASSFRQILSNTGELFF. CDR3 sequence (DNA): TGTGCCAGCAGCTTTCGCCAGATTTTGTCGAACACCGGGGAGCTGTTTTTT.

The CDR3 DNA sequence: TGTGCCAGCAGTCCCAGGGGGGCGGCGGTCGGCAATCAGCCCCAGCATTTT. Translated: CASSPRGAAVGNQPQHF. The chain uses TRBV6-6 and TRBJ1-5; 7 bases map to TRBD1. V trimming: 5 bases; J trimming: 2 bases; junction bases outside the gene matches: 12. The CDR3 length is 17 residues. CDR1 and CDR2 from the germline V gene are MNHNY and SVGAGI (reference sequence).

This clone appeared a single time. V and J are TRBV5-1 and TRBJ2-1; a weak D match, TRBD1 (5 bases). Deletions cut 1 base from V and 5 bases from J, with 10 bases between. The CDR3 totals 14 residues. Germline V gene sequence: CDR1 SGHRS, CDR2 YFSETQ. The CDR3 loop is CASSLRQTNNEQFF. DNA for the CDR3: TGCGCCAGCAGCTTGCGACAGACAAACAATGAGCAGTTCTTC.